Listed here is a single TCR beta chain. This clonotype appeared many times. It has no known antigen specificity. One base away there is no much larger clone; base qualities are not given. Sequencing was carried out with an Illumina NovaSeq 6000. TCRalpha and TCRbeta cDNA libraries were built by 5'RACE with constant-segment primers, adding sample barcodes and unique molecular identifiers. Trizol reagent was used to extract RNA from every sample. Library amplification was performed in two PCR steps, and a second sample barcode and Illumina TruSeq adapters were introduced in the second step. The libraries were sequenced on an Illumina NovaSeq using 2 x 150 bp paired-end reads. Regarding the original processing steps: Demultiplexing of reads and collapsing into UMI-guided consensus sequences were performed with migec v1.2.7. Using mixcr v2.1.11, the UMI consensuses were aligned to TRA and TRB V and J templates and assembled into clonotypes. Clonotypes were classified as expanded or contracted when called significant by both edgeR and NoisET, with noise models trained on biological replicates. For edgeR calls, the thresholds were a false discovery rate-adjusted p below 0.01 and a log2 fold-change of 1. As an exploratory analysis of dynamics, max-normalized trajectories of the 1000 most abundant clonotypes were examined by PCA with hierarchical clustering. Separately sequenced CD4+ and CD8+ repertoires were used to assign the CD4 or CD8 phenotype of responding clones. Clones were called with MiXCR by TCRdb after fastp trimmed the public reads at Q25, and only in-frame beta chains were retained. Rows merge per CDR3 protein into single entries with the most common DNA and genes. The V and J calls follow TCRdb's processing rather than the paper's. A total of roughly 300,000 distinct CDR3 sequences appear in this sample, roughly 15% of them only once. About 23% of the sample comes from the top ten.

CDR1 and CDR2, looked up from the germline V gene, are MNHEY and SVGAGI. V loses 8 bases, J loses 2 bases, and the germline ends lie 9 bases apart. Reading from cysteine to phenylalanine, the CDR3 counts 12 amino acids. Only CDR3 DNA is held: 36 bases, read in frame from base 1. The record originates from a study of T-cell memory formation after mild COVID-19 (dated by TCRdb to the early 2020s). In terms of the full investigation: TCR sequence clusters from the two donors were found to be largely donor specific. In two donors, T-cell clones that expanded and contracted after mild COVID-19 were followed by sequencing TCRalpha and TCRbeta repertoires longitudinally. The cohort was made up of two young adult volunteers, one female and one male, who were previously healthy. Findings and caveats that apply to the study as a whole: Some responding clones were found in pre-infection memory, which suggests that pre-existing cross-reactive memory T cells took part in the SARS-CoV-2 response. The study included only a couple of mild cases, and larger cohorts that include severe cases with pre-infection samples were judged to be necessary. The second-wave clones that peaked on day 37 were not confirmed to be SARS-CoV-2 specific. Balanced CD4/CD8 phenotypes were observed for clones contracting from day 15 to 85, whereas a bias towards CD4+ was observed for a second wave of clones expanding from day 15 to 37. Contracting CD4+ clones were located mainly in the CM and EM memory subsets, whereas CD8+ clones were found to be enriched in EMRA.

Ficoll-Paque density gradient centrifugation was used to isolate PBMCs. The chain uses TRBV6-5 and TRBJ1-2, with the D gene not confidently named. Sequencing input: PBMCs or a T cell subset sorted from them (not recorded which). The sequence derives from a man aged 18-30 years who had mild COVID-19 (a few samples of this study predate the infection). The sample titles of this study are shuffled in the database, so cell type and time point are left out; the donor was told from shared clones. The CDR3 region has the sequence CASRQANYGYTF. The sequence in DNA is TGTGCCAGCCGGCAGGCCAACTATGGCTACACCTTC.